This TCR beta chain originates from a study of shared clonotypes between healthy human individuals. Replicate PCRs for unsorted PBMC used roughly 300 ng DNA (roughly 30,000 T cell genomes). Ten immunoSEQ deep assay plates held the unsorted PBMC DNA. Per the original methods: Filtering differed because ImmunoSEQ produced junction-only sequences that carried no quality scores. Sequencing used immunoSEQ multiplex PCR; TCRdb keeps in-frame clones, though not all of them. V and J calls and clone size follow that table, whereas D and trimming were derived from the DNA. The sample lists roughly 450,000 clones, around 74% occurring once. V lost 2 bases to trimming and J lost 5 bases, with 21 bases between them. Germline V gene lookup returns CDR1 WSHSY and CDR2 SAAADI. The length of the CDR3 is 17 residues. Healthy adults negative for HIV, lacking recent acute infections or vaccinations, served as donors.

The receptor comes from a woman between 40 and 50 years old in good health. Some clones in this sample may be carry-over from other donors' samples. Sequencing was carried out using PBMCs. This rearrangement joins TRBV10-2 to TRBJ2-5, with D perhaps TRBD2 (5 bases). The CDR3 nucleotides read TGCGCCAGCAGTGAGAACCCGGGCGGTGCGGGCCAGGAGACCCAGTACTTC. Translating it yields CASSENPGGAGQETQYF.